The present T cell receptor (beta chain) was sequenced within a study of metastatic and nonmetastatic thyroid tumors. Overall study: Malignant and benign thyroid patients had repertoires compared in peripheral blood and tumor or nodule tissue.

No patient had received any treatment before thyroid surgery. Details on this clone: Its antigen is unidentified. A much larger clone differs from this one at a single base, so this may be a read error.

Study results and limitations: Versus benign nodules, malignant thyroid tumors reportedly had significantly higher TCR beta diversity, in blood and tumor.

The CDR3 spans 19 residues. V lost 7 bases and J lost 4; bases outside the gene matches: 19. The germline CDR1 and CDR2 sequences are MNHEY and SVGEGT. Authors' methods: For papillary thyroid cancer, a distant-metastasis classifier was constructed from CDR3 differences observed across clinicopathological groups. TCRdb redid the clone calls on the PCR reads using MiXCR. These V and J calls originate from TCRdb's pipeline instead of the authors' own analysis. Of about 21,000 clones listed, around 15% are singletons. The sample taken for sequencing was tumor tissue. The V call is TRBV6-2 or TRBV6-3, the J call TRBJ2-3; TRBD2 aligns across 11 bases. The clonotype originates from a female donor with papillary thyroid cancer or a benign thyroid nodule (not recorded which). Some clones in this sample may be carry-over from other donors' samples. The CDR3 nucleotides are TGTGCCAGCACCGTCACGGGACTAGCGGTGGGGAATGGTGCAGATACGCAGTATTTT. As protein: CASTVTGLAVGNGADTQYF.